These 29 T cell receptor beta chains came from one sample sequenced in a study of Ad26.COV2.S vaccination and SARS-CoV-2 variants. The repertoire was sequenced with immunoSEQ multiplex PCR; TCRdb's copy has only in-frame clones and lacks some. The sample lists about 480,000 clones; approximately 88% were seen once. Noted treatment: roughly 20 received Ad26.COV2.S at low or high dose, single or two shots; about 5 received placebo; per-sample allocation not given. The samples date from day 63 after the first vaccine or placebo injection. This sample comprised peripheral blood, obtained in a trial of Ad26.COV2.S vaccine versus placebo. The source is a person aged 18-65 years who received the Ad26.COV2.S COVID-19 vaccine or a placebo.

This clone has just a few counts. This chain connects TRBV25-1 to TRBJ1-2; D is possibly TRBD1 (6 bases). Per the germline V gene, CDR1 is MGHDK and CDR2 is SYGVNS. The CDR3 has 15 amino acids. Deletions cut 8 bases from V and 0 bases from J, with 16 bases between. The CDR3 DNA is TGTGCCAGCTCCGAGGGGGGGACCTCTAACTATGGCTACACCTTC. Encoded protein: CASSEGGTSNYGYTF.

As to this clone: The same CDR3 arises from other DNA sequences in this sample as well. CDR3 coding DNA: TGTGCCAGCAGTTTTCGGCAGCCCCAGCATTTT. The encoded protein is CASSFRQPQHF. The rearrangement links TRBV28 to TRBJ1-5, with D hard to call. Germline CDR1 reads MDHEN; CDR2 reads SYDVKM. The V and J ends lost 3 bases and 7 bases respectively, with 4 bases between them. The CDR3 sequence is 11 residues long.

This chain joins TRBV5-4 and TRBJ2-1; 8 nucleotides match TRBD2. Germline V gene data show CDR1 as SGHNT and CDR2 as YYREEE (reference sequence). J was trimmed by 8 bases and V by 3 bases; bases with no gene match: 7. CDR3 length: 14 residues. CDR3 loop: CASSSGAGEDEQFF. In DNA form, the CDR3 reads TGTGCCAGCAGCTCCGGAGCGGGAGAGGATGAGCAGTTCTTC.

V and J are TRBV5-6 and TRBJ1-1; no firm D call. Per germline, CDR1 SGHDT and CDR2 YYEEEE. The V and J ends lost 7 bases and 5 bases respectively, with 18 bases between them. The CDR3 runs 14 residues. CDR3 in DNA: TGTGCCAGCTTCCGGCCCTCCTGGGAGACTGAAGCTTTCTTT. This translates into CASFRPSWETEAFF. Together with reference TRBV5-6 and TRBJ1-1, the CDR3 gives the full variable domain: DAGVTQSPTHLIKTRGQQVTLRCSPKSGHDTVSWYQQALGQGPQFIFQYYEEEERQRGNFPDRFSGHQFPNYSSELNVNALLLGDSALYLCASFRPSWETEAFFGQGTRLTVV.

This rearrangement joins TRBV7-2 to TRBJ1-2; D uncertain. The germline gives CDR1 SGHTA, CDR2 FQGNSA. Trimming took 1 base from V and 4 from J, leaving 10 bases between them. CDR3 length: 14 residues. This CDR3 is CASSLDPRVYGYTF. The CDR3 nucleotides read TGTGCCAGCAGCTTAGACCCTAGGGTCTATGGCTACACCTTC.

The chain couples TRBV10-2 to TRBJ2-3; D unresolved. The CDR3 contains 11 residues. Germline V gene data show CDR1 as WSHSY and CDR2 as SAAADI. V gave up 7 bases and J gave up 2 bases, with 4 bases separating them. The CDR3 nucleotides are TGCGCCAGCACATCCACAGATACGCAGTATTTT. It translates to CASTSTDTQYF.

This clone was picked up one time. The gene calls are TRBV30 and TRBJ2-3; 12 nucleotides match TRBD2. V shed 5 bases and J 7 bases; nucleotides not matched to a gene: 7. Germline V gives CDR1 GTSNPN, CDR2 SVGIG (reference sequence). The length of the CDR3 is 14 residues. The CDR3 reads CAWRRLAGVNTQYF. The CDR3 nucleotides read TGTGCCTGGCGAAGACTAGCGGGAGTGAATACGCAGTATTTT.

The chain recombines TRBV4-1 with TRBJ1-1; no clear D gene. The CDR3 runs 16 residues. Germline-derived CDR1 and CDR2 are MGHRA and YSYEKL. Trimming pared 0 bases from V and 0 bases from J, leaving 11 bases between. The CDR3 region is CASSQEVTTMNTEAFF. CDR3 nucleotides: TGCGCCAGCAGCCAAGAGGTGACTACCATGAACACTGAAGCTTTCTTT.

The rearrangement joins TRBV19 to TRBJ2-7, with D perhaps TRBD2 (6 bases). Germline CDR1 reads LNHDA; CDR2 reads SQIVND (reference sequence). The CDR3 consists of 14 residues. V shed 3 bases and J shed 2 bases, with 11 bases lying between them. The CDR3 here is CASSMNGLPYEQYF. The CDR3 DNA reads as TGTGCCAGTAGTATGAACGGACTACCCTACGAGCAGTACTTC. Supplemented by reference TRBV19 and TRBJ2-7, the full variable domain reads DGGITQSPKYLFRKEGQNVTLSCEQNLNHDAMYWYRQDPGQGLRLIYYSQIVNDFQKGDIAEGYSVSREKKESFPLTVTSAQKNPTAFYLCASSMNGLPYEQYFGPGTRLTVT.

This clone was seen only once. This chain joins TRBV5-1 and TRBJ1-4; tentatively, D is TRBD1 (6 bases). Germline V gives CDR1 SGHRS, CDR2 YFSETQ. This CDR3 is 14 amino acids long. V dropped 3 bases and J dropped 7 bases, with 13 bases sitting between them. The CDR3 DNA follows: TGCGCCAGCAGCTCGCAGGGGCCGGGTGAAAAACTGTTTTTT. The encoded protein is CASSSQGPGEKLFF.

The chain's CDR3 is CASSLGGGGPTDTQYF. The CDR3 DNA is TGTGCCAGCAGCTTAGGAGGGGGGGGGCCCACAGATACGCAGTATTTT. The V gene is TRBV7-2, the J gene TRBJ2-3; TRBD2 might be the D (7 bases). Trimming cost V 1 base and J 2 bases, with 13 bases left between them. The CDR3 sequence is 16 residues long. The germline V gene encodes CDR1 SGHTA and CDR2 FQGNSA.

This rearrangement joins TRBV7-8 to TRBJ1-5, with D hard to call. V dropped 1 base and J dropped 0 bases, with 10 bases sitting between them. Per germline, CDR1 SGHVS and CDR2 FQNEAQ. This CDR3 has 16 residues. The CDR3 DNA sequence: TGTGCCAGCAGCTTAGGCTGGCTGTCTAGCAATCAGCCCCAGCATTTT. Translating gives CASSLGWLSSNQPQHF.

The chain links TRBV19 to TRBJ2-7, with a weak D call TRBD2 (6 bases). Trimming cost V 5 bases and J 3 bases, with 14 bases left between them. The germline CDR1 and CDR2 sequences are LNHDA and SQIVND (reference sequence). This CDR3 has 14 residues. In DNA, the CDR3 is TGTGCCAGTAGTGAAACAAGCGGGTTCTACGAGCAGTACTTC. Its translation: CASSETSGFYEQYF.

The CDR3 loop reads CASSLWTGPNTEAFF. The CDR3 DNA follows: TGTGCCAGCAGTTTATGGACAGGACCCAACACTGAAGCTTTCTTT. This chain uses TRBV28 with TRBJ1-1, with D possibly being TRBD1 (6 bases). Germline CDR1 is MDHEN and CDR2 is SYDVKM. CDR3 length equals 15 residues. The ends were cut back, 0 bases at V and 2 bases at J, with 10 bases in the middle.

CDR3 bases: TGTGCAAGTCGCTTTCGGGCCTACGAGCAGTACTTC. It specifies CASRFRAYEQYF. This rearrangement joins TRBV12-2 to TRBJ2-7; TRBD2 was called by the table and not checked on the DNA. TRBV12-2 is a pseudogene. This CDR3 is 12 amino acids long.

The V gene is TRBV7-6, the J gene TRBJ2-3, with a tentative D call TRBD2 (5 bases). Germline assignment: CDR1 SGHVS and CDR2 FNYEAQ. The CDR3 runs to 16 residues. The germline V and J ends were trimmed by 5 bases and 2 bases, with 17 bases remaining between them. CDR3 bases: TGTGCCAGCAGCCCCCGACCCCATCGGGACACAGATACGCAGTATTTT. The encoded protein is CASSPRPHRDTDTQYF.

CDR3 loop: CASSSKTGGQETQYF. The DNA for the CDR3 is TGCGCCAGCAGCTCGAAGACAGGTGGGCAAGAGACCCAGTACTTC. The chain has TRBV5-1 and TRBJ2-5; possibly TRBD1 for D (6 bases). Trimming stripped 3 bases from V and 2 bases from J, with 14 bases between. CDR1 and CDR2 from the germline V gene are SGHRS and YFSETQ. The CDR3 length is 15 residues. Full variable domain (remainder filled in from reference TRBV5-1 and TRBJ2-5): KAGVTQTPRYLIKTRGQQVTLSCSPISGHRSVSWYQQTPGQGLQFLFEYFSETQRNKGNFPGRFSGRQFSNSRSEMNVSTLELGDSALYLCASSSKTGGQETQYFGPGTRLLVL.

The gene calls are TRBV19 and TRBJ1-2, with D hard to call. CDR1 LNHDA and CDR2 SQIVND come from the germline V gene (reference sequence). The CDR3 runs 13 residues. V was pared by 5 bases and J by 0 bases, with 7 bases between. DNA of the CDR3: TGTGCCAGTAGTCGCAGAACTAACTATGGCTACACCTTC. Residues: CASSRRTNYGYTF. Based on the CDR3 plus reference TRBV19 and TRBJ1-2, the full variable domain is DGGITQSPKYLFRKEGQNVTLSCEQNLNHDAMYWYRQDPGQGLRLIYYSQIVNDFQKGDIAEGYSVSREKKESFPLTVTSAQKNPTAFYLCASSRRTNYGYTFGSGTRLTVV.

The CDR3 sequence: CASSPIAVQETQYF. CDR3 nucleotides: TGTGCCAGCAGCCCGATAGCGGTCCAAGAGACCCAGTACTTC. The chain uses TRBV7-8 and TRBJ2-5; D is possibly TRBD2 (6 bases). Germline loops: CDR1 SGHVS, CDR2 FQNEAQ. Trimming removed 5 bases at V and 1 base at J, with 11 bases between. There are 14 residues in the CDR3.

The sample holds one count of this clone. The V gene is TRBV20-1, the J gene TRBJ1-5, with a tentative D call TRBD1 (5 bases). Deletions cut 3 bases from V and 1 base from J, with 16 bases between. Germline V gives CDR1 DFQATT, CDR2 SNEGSKA (reference sequence). CDR3 length: 16 amino acids. The CDR3: CSASGGRRTSNQPQHF. Written as DNA, the CDR3 is TGCAGTGCTAGTGGCGGGCGACGGACAAGCAATCAGCCCCAGCATTTT.

The CDR3 coding sequence is TGTGCCAGCAGTTTTGAAGGGGAGGGGAATCAGCCCCAGCATTTT. This sequence encodes CASSFEGEGNQPQHF. The V call is TRBV28, the J call TRBJ1-5; TRBD1 is a possible D gene (5 bases). Germline assignment: CDR1 MDHEN and CDR2 SYDVKM. The CDR3 loop spans 15 amino acids. The germline V and J ends were trimmed by 3 bases and 4 bases, with 13 bases remaining between them. Using reference TRBV28 and TRBJ1-5 for the parts outside the CDR3, the full variable domain is DVKVTQSSRYLVKRTGEKVFLECVQDMDHENMFWYRQDPGLGLRLIYFSYDVKMKEKGDIPEGYSVSREKKERFSLILESASTNQTSMYLCASSFEGEGNQPQHFGDGTRLSIL.

The chain recombines TRBV9 with TRBJ2-7; unclear D gene. Germline loops: CDR1 SGDLS, CDR2 YYNGEE. The V and J ends lost 4 bases and 0 bases respectively, with 14 bases between them. The CDR3 is 15 residues long. The chain's CDR3 is CASSRGHLGSYEQYF. CDR3 in DNA: TGTGCCAGCAGCAGAGGCCATCTAGGCTCCTACGAGCAGTACTTC.

This chain joins TRBV2 and TRBJ1-5; a possible D gene is TRBD1 (5 bases). The CDR3 sequence is 15 residues long. Trimming shortened V by 1 base and J by 11 bases, and 18 bases separated the two germline ends. Germline CDR1 SNHLY, CDR2 FYNNEI. Here the CDR3 reads CASSEGRGGSMSQHF. CDR3 in DNA: TGTGCCAGCAGTGAAGGCCGGGGGGGGAGTATGTCCCAGCATTTT.

Comments on this clone: Other DNA variants within this sample encode the same CDR3. The rearrangement joins TRBV12-3 or TRBV12-4 to TRBJ1-1; D is undetermined. V gave up 1 base and J gave up 1 base, with 4 bases separating them. The CDR3 has 13 amino acids. CDR3 protein: CASSLGGNTEAFF. The CDR3 DNA is TGTGCCAGCAGTTTAGGAGGGAACACTGAAGCTTTCTTT.

The rearrangement uses TRBV19 and TRBJ1-2; possible D gene TRBD1, 6 bases. Germline V gene data show CDR1 as LNHDA and CDR2 as SQIVND (reference sequence). The CDR3 runs 14 residues. Trimming cost V 3 bases and J 5 bases, with 13 bases left between them. CDR3 nucleotides: TGTGCCAGTAGTATTGCAGGACAGACTTATGGCTACACCTTC. It is translated as CASSIAGQTYGYTF.

The chain employs TRBV7-3 and TRBJ2-6, with D possibly TRBD2 on 6 matching bases. CDR3 length: 17 amino acids. The ends were cut back, 4 bases at V and 1 base at J, with 14 bases in the middle. Germline V lookup: CDR1 SGHTA, CDR2 FQGTGA. CDR3 DNA sequence: TGTGCCAGCAGCTCCAATGTCGGAGGGTCTGGGGCCAACGTCCTGACTTTC. This encodes CASSSNVGGSGANVLTF. Combining the CDR3 with reference TRBV7-3 and TRBJ2-6 gives the whole variable domain GAGVSQTPSNKVTEKGKYVELRCDPISGHTALYWYRQSLGQGPEFLIYFQGTGAADDSGLPNDRFFAVRPEGSVSTLKIQRTERGDSAVYLCASSSNVGGSGANVLTFGAGSRLTVL.

The chain uses TRBV14 and TRBJ2-1; D unclear. There are 12 residues in the CDR3. Trimming shortened V by 4 bases and J by 3 bases, and 4 bases separated the two germline ends. CDR1 and CDR2 (germline): SGHDN, FVKESK. CDR3 protein: CASSLNYNEQFF. CDR3 DNA: TGTGCCAGCAGCCTCAACTACAATGAGCAGTTCTTC.

This chain links TRBV5-1 with TRBJ1-1; a weak D match, TRBD1 (5 bases). Germline V CDR1 and CDR2: SGHRS, YFSETQ. Trimming shortened V by 2 bases and J by 5 bases, and 16 bases separated the two germline ends. The CDR3 is 15 residues long. The CDR3: CASSLGSGRRTEAFF. In nucleotides, the CDR3 is TGCGCCAGCAGCTTAGGATCGGGGCGACGTACTGAAGCTTTCTTT.

The chain uses TRBV7-2 and TRBJ1-2; D might be TRBD1 (5 bases). This CDR3 region has 13 residues. The germline gives CDR1 SGHTA, CDR2 FQGNSA. V was cut by 4 bases and J by 4 bases, with 10 bases left in between. The CDR3, as DNA: TGTGCCAGCAGCTCCCCCGGGACCTATGGCTACACCTTC. Protein product: CASSSPGTYGYTF.